These T cell receptor beta chains were read from a single sample in a study of T cells after yellow fever vaccination. TCRdb independently ran MiXCR on the 5' RACE reads; one entry per CDR3 protein. The sample yields about 320,000 distinct CDR3 sequences, 3.5% to 5% seen once. The sample here was PBMCs, taken 15 days after the yellow fever booster vaccination. These receptors all come from a man aged 18 to 30 who received the YFV17D yellow fever vaccine. Both conserved end residues are part of each CDR3. The order of the fields is J gene, clone size, D gene, V gene, CDR3 protein, CDR3 DNA. D genes are given only for firm matches. Part of the rows lack a size; the others show once, few, many or a class for expanded clones.

>TRBJ2-7|many|.|TRBV5-1
CASSVQAGEQYF
TGCGCCAGCAGCGTCCAGGCCGGCGAGCAGTACTTC
>TRBJ1-2|few|.|TRBV9
CASSAEGPNYGYTF
TGTGCCAGCAGCGCCGAGGGGCCTAACTATGGCTACACCTTC
>TRBJ1-1|few|.|TRBV19
CASSTQDSDTEAFF
TGTGCCAGTAGCACACAGGATTCGGACACTGAAGCTTTCTTT
>TRBJ1-6|few|.|TRBV7-2
CASQGNLDSPLHF
TGTGCCAGCCAGGGTAACCTTGATTCACCCCTCCACTTT
>TRBJ2-1|many|TRBD2|TRBV7-9
CASSLGTSGTAYNEQFF
TGTGCCAGCAGCTTAGGGACTAGCGGGACCGCCTACAATGAGCAGTTCTTC
>TRBJ1-2|many|.|TRBV7-8
CASSFRTAYGYTF
TGTGCCAGCAGCTTCCGGACGGCGTATGGCTACACCTTC
>TRBJ2-4|.|TRBD1|TRBV27
CARETGFDIQYF
TGTGCCAGGGAGACAGGGTTCGACATTCAGTACTTC
>TRBJ2-6|few|.|TRBV11-3
CASSLGSGSGANVLTF
TGTGCCAGCAGCTTAGGATCCGGGTCGGGGGCCAACGTCCTGACTTTC
>TRBJ1-5|many|.|TRBV7-2
CASSFSASDQPQHF
TGTGCCAGCAGCTTTTCGGCATCCGATCAGCCCCAGCATTTT
>TRBJ2-1|.|.|TRBV4-1
CASSHRGVLHEQFF
TGCGCCAGCAGCCACAGGGGGGTCTTGCATGAGCAGTTCTTC
>TRBJ1-1|few|TRBD1|TRBV29-1
CSVGRGGQTEAFF
TGCAGCGTGGGCCGCGGGGGACAGACTGAAGCTTTCTTT
>TRBJ2-3|many|.|TRBV5-6
CASRYSSATQYF
TGTGCCAGCAGATATAGCAGTGCTACGCAGTATTTT
>TRBJ2-7|.|.|TRBV15
CATSRSRQIHEQYF
TGTGCCACCAGCAGAAGCAGGCAGATCCACGAGCAGTACTTC
>TRBJ1-3|few|.|TRBV4-3
CASSQDIRQAEGNTIYF
TGCGCCAGCAGCCAAGATATCCGACAGGCTGAAGGAAACACCATATATTTT
>TRBJ2-1|many|.|TRBV24-1
CATSDLRESSYNEQFF
TGTGCCACCAGTGATTTGAGGGAGAGCTCCTACAATGAGCAGTTCTTC
>TRBJ1-2|.|.|TRBV27
CASSTLDGYYGYTF
TGTGCCAGCAGTACCCTTGACGGATACTATGGCTACACCTTC
>TRBJ2-7|few|.|TRBV4-1
CASSQDPGKPRGEQYF
TGCGCCAGCAGCCAAGATCCCGGGAAACCTAGGGGGGAGCAGTACTTC
>TRBJ2-3|few|TRBD1|TRBV7-3
CASSHPGTGDQDTQYF
TGTGCCAGCAGCCATCCCGGGACAGGGGACCAAGATACGCAGTATTTT
>TRBJ2-1|once|TRBD2|TRBV4-2
CAIGERGPNNEQFF
TGTGCCATCGGGGAGCGGGGACCGAACAATGAGCAGTTCTTC
>TRBJ2-7|many|.|TRBV6-5
CASGPLSTEDTTYEQYF
TGTGCCAGTGGTCCTCTCAGCACTGAAGACACGACCTACGAGCAGTACTTC
>TRBJ1-2|.|.|TRBV6-1
CASSEPGEGAGNGYTF
TGTGCCAGCAGTGAACCGGGAGAGGGCGCGGGCAATGGCTACACCTTC
>TRBJ2-5|.|TRBD2|TRBV12-3/TRBV12-4
CASSVTSDPIGFETQYF
TGTGCCAGCAGTGTTACTAGCGACCCTATAGGATTCGAGACCCAGTACTTC
>TRBJ2-3|many|.|TRBV11-2
CASSRGADTLTDTQYF
TGTGCCAGCAGCCGAGGGGCGGATACTCTCACAGATACGCAGTATTTT
>TRBJ1-1|.|.|TRBV25-1
CASGGFGRTEAFF
TGTGCCAGCGGAGGGTTCGGTAGGACTGAAGCTTTCTTT
>TRBJ2-3|many|TRBD2|TRBV4-1
CASSAHSGGSTDTQYF
TGCGCCAGCAGCGCACATAGCGGGGGTAGCACAGATACGCAGTATTTT
>TRBJ1-4|.|.|TRBV4-1
CASSATEPNEKLFF
TGCGCCAGCAGTGCAACGGAGCCTAATGAAAAACTGTTTTTT
>TRBJ1-6|many|.|TRBV7-2
CASSLVRSPLHF
TGTGCCAGCAGCTTAGTTCGTTCACCCCTCCACTTT
>TRBJ2-7|many|.|TRBV6-5
CASSSEEAYEQYF
TGTGCCAGCAGTTCCGAGGAAGCCTACGAGCAGTACTTC
>TRBJ2-7|few|TRBD1|TRBV5-1
CASSSTGGAGYEQYF
TGCGCCAGCAGTTCCACAGGGGGCGCAGGGTACGAGCAGTACTTC
>TRBJ2-5|few|TRBD1|TRBV29-1
CSAGDSQETQYF
TGCAGCGCTGGGGACAGCCAAGAGACCCAGTACTTC
>TRBJ2-1|.|TRBD2|TRBV20-1
CSPRGGLYNEQFF
TGCAGTCCGCGGGGGGGCTTATACAATGAGCAGTTCTTC
>TRBJ1-2|many|TRBD1|TRBV6-1
CASITPGQGADYGYTF
TGTGCCAGTATTACCCCGGGACAGGGGGCAGACTATGGCTACACCTTC
>TRBJ2-7|many|TRBD1|TRBV29-1
CSVVDGTGGLEQYF
TGCAGCGTTGTGGACGGGACAGGGGGTCTCGAGCAGTACTTC